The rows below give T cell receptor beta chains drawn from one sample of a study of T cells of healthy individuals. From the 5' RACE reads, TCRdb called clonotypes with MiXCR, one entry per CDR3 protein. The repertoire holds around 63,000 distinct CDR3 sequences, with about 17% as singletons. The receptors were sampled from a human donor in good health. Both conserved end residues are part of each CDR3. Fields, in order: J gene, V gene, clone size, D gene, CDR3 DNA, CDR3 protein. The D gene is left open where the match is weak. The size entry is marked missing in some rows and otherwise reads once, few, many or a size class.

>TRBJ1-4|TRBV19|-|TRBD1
TGTGCCAGTAGTATGGGACAGGCCCATAATGAAAAACTGTTTTTT
CASSMGQAHNEKLFF
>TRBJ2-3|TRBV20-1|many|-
TGCAGTGCTAGACAGGTTTCCGCAGATACGCAGTATTTT
CSARQVSADTQYF
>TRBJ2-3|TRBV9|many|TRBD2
TGTGCCAGCAGCGTAGACCCAGCGGGGCTCACAGATACGCAGTATTTT
CASSVDPAGLTDTQYF
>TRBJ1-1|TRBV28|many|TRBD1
TGTGCCACCAATTTTCAGGGGGTGAACACTGAAGCTTTCTTT
CATNFQGVNTEAFF
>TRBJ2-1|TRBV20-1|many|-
TGCAGTGCTACCCGACAGACCAATGAGCAGTTCTTC
CSATRQTNEQFF
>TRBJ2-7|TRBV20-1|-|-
TGCAGTGCTAGGGGCAGCTCCTACGAGCAGTACTTC
CSARGSSYEQYF
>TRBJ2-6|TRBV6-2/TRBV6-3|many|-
TGTGCCAGCACCACGAGGGGCTCTGGGGCCAACGTCCTGACTTTC
CASTTRGSGANVLTF
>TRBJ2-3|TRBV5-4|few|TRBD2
TGTGCCAGCCGCCCCGGTGGGGGGGGGGGCACAGATACGCAGTATTTT
CASRPGGGGGTDTQYF
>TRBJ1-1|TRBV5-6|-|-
TGTGCCAGCAGCTATAGGGGAATCCGATTGAACACTGAAGCTTTCTTT
CASSYRGIRLNTEAFF
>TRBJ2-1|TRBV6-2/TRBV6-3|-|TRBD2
TGTGCCAGCAGTTATCTCCGGGCAGCGGGAGCGCCCTTGCGGGACAATGAGCAGTTCTTC
CASSYLRAAGAPLRDNEQFF
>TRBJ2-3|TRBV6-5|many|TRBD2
TGTGCCAGCAGGGGGCTCGGGACTAGCGGGAGGGCCAGGGATAGAGATACGCAGTATTTT
CASRGLGTSGRARDRDTQYF
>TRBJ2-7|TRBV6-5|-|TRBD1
TGTGCCAGCTGGGACAGACAGGCCGAGCAGTACTTC
CASWDRQAEQYF
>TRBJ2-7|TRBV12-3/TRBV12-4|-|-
TGTGCCAGCACTAAAGTAGGGGAGTACGAGCAGTACTTC
CASTKVGEYEQYF
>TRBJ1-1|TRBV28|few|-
TGTGCCAGCACCACTCCTGGGGGAGGGAACACTGAAGCTTTCTTT
CASTTPGGGNTEAFF
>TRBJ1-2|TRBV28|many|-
TGTGCCAGCAGTCAAGGGTCTACCAACTATGGCTACACCTTC
CASSQGSTNYGYTF
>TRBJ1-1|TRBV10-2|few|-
TGCGCCAGCAGGGGAGCAGATAGTATGAACACTGAAGCTTTCTTT
CASRGADSMNTEAFF
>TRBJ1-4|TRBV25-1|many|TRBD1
TGTGCCAGCAGTCCCCTGGGTGCTGACAGGGGGGCCGCAACTAATGAAAAACTGTTTTTT
CASSPLGADRGAATNEKLFF
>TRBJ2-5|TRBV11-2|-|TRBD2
TGTGCCAGCAGCTCCCCCCGAGTAGCGGGGTTCGGAGAGACCCAGTACTTC
CASSSPRVAGFGETQYF
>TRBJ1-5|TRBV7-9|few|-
TGTGCCAGCAGCCTCAACAGGGAGCGGCCCCAGCATTTT
CASSLNRERPQHF
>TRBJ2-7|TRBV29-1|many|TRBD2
TGCAGCGTTGGTCGACTAGCGGGAGGTTCCGGAGAGCAGTACTTC
CSVGRLAGGSGEQYF
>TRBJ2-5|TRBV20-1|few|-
TGCAGTGCTTCCAGGGGTCTTAAAGAGACCCAGTACTTC
CSASRGLKETQYF
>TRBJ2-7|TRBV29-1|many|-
TGCAGCGTTGAGAGGGCAAGGAGTAGCGAGCAGTACTTC
CSVERARSSEQYF
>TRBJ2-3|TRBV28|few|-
TGTGCCAGCAGCGGTCGGTCAATAGTGGATACGCAGTATTTT
CASSGRSIVDTQYF
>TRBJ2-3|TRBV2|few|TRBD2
TGTGCCAGCAGGCAGCGGGAATCGGGAACAGATACGCAGTATTTT
CASRQRESGTDTQYF
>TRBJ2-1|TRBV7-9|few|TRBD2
TGTGCCAGCAGCTTAGAAACTAGCGGGAGCGATGAGCAGTTCTTC
CASSLETSGSDEQFF
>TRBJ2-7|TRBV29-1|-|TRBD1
TGCAGCGTTGTGGGAATCCGGGACAGGAACTACGAGCAGTACTTC
CSVVGIRDRNYEQYF
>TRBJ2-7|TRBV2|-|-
TGTGCCAGCAGTCTTCTCACCCACGAGCAGTACTTC
CASSLLTHEQYF
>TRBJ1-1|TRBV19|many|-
TGTGCCAGTAGTATACAAAAAAACACTGAAGCTTTCTTT
CASSIQKNTEAFF
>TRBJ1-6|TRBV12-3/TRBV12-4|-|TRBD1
TGTGCCAGCAGTAGACAACAGGGGTCGAATTCACCCCTCCACTTT
CASSRQQGSNSPLHF
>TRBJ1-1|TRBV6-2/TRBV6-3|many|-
TGTGCCAGCAGTTACAGCGGCGGGCTCGCGGGGAACACTGAAGCTTTCTTT
CASSYSGGLAGNTEAFF
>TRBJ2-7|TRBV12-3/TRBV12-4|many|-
TGTGCCAGCAGTTTAGTTACGGACTCCTACGAGCAGTACTTC
CASSLVTDSYEQYF
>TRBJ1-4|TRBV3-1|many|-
TGTGCCAGCAGCCAGAGCAGCCTGGCTAATGAAAAACTGTTTTTT
CASSQSSLANEKLFF
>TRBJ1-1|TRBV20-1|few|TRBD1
TGCAGTGCCACAGACAGGGGGAGAGGAACTGAAGCTTTCTTT
CSATDRGRGTEAFF
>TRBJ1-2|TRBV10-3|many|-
TGTGCCATCATCGGGGCAGGGGTCAATGGCTACACCTTC
CAIIGAGVNGYTF
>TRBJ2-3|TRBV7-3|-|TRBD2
TGTGCCAGCAGCTTAGAGGGCGGGGGGGCTGATACGCAGTATTTT
CASSLEGGGADTQYF
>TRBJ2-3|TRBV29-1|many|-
TGCAGCGTTGAAGGGGAAGGGGGCACAGATACGCAGTATTTT
CSVEGEGGTDTQYF
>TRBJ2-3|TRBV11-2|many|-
TGTGCCAGCAGCTCCGGGGCGGCAGATACGCAGTATTTT
CASSSGAADTQYF
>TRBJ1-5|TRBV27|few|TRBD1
TGTGCCAGCAGTTCAGGGGGAAGTGGGCAGCCCCAGCATTTT
CASSSGGSGQPQHF
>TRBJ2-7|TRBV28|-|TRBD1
TGTGCCGGGGCACCGGGACAGGGGGGCCACGAGCAGTACTTC
CAGAPGQGGHEQYF
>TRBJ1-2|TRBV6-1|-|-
TGTGCCAGCAGTTGGCAGGGGTATGGCTACACCTTC
CASSWQGYGYTF
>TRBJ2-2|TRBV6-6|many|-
TGTGCCAGCAGTTACTCGCGGGGCCGCACCGGGGAGCTGTTTTTT
CASSYSRGRTGELFF
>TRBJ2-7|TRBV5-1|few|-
TGCGCCAGCAGCTTGGCGGCAGCCTACGAGCAGTACTTC
CASSLAAAYEQYF
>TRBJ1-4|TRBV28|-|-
TGTGCCAGCAGTTTCATGAGGTGGAATGAAAAACTGTTTTTT
CASSFMRWNEKLFF
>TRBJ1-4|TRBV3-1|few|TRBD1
TGTGCCAGCAGCCCCTACAGGGGGGGGAATGAAAAACTGTTTTTT
CASSPYRGGNEKLFF
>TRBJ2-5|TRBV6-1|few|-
TGTGCCAGCAGTGTGTTGGGGAGGGAGACCCAGTACTTC
CASSVLGRETQYF
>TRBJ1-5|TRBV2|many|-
TGTGCCAGCAGTGACAGGGCTAGCAATCAGCCCCAGCATTTT
CASSDRASNQPQHF
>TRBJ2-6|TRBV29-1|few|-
TGCAGCGTGAAGGAAGGGAACGTCCTGACTTTC
CSVKEGNVLTF
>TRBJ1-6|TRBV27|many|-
TGTGCCAGCAGTTTAGAGGGATATCCTCTCGGTTCACCCCTCCACTTT
CASSLEGYPLGSPLHF
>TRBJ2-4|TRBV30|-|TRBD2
TGTGCCTGGAGTGTAATGCCTGGCGGGACTAGTTTGGCCAAAAACATTCAGTACTTC
CAWSVMPGGTSLAKNIQYF
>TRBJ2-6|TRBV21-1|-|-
TGTGCCAGCAGCAAAGAGGAAGGGGGGGCGACAGGGCGCGGGGCCAACGTCCTGACTTTC
CASSKEEGGATGRGANVLTF